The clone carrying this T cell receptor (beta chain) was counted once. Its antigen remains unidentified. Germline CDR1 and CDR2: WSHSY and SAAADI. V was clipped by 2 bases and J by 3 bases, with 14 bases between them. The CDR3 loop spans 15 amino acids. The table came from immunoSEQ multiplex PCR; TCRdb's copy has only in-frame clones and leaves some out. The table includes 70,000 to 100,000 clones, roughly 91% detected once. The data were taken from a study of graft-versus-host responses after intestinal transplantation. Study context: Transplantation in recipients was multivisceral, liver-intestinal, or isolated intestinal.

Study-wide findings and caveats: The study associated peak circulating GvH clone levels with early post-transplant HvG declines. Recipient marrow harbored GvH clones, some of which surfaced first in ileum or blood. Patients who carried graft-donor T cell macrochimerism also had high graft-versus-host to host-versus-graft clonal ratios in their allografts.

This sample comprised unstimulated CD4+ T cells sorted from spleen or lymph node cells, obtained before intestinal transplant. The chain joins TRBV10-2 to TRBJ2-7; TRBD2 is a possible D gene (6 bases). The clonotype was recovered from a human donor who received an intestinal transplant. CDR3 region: CASSERSGVNYEQYF. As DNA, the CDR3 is TGCGCCAGCAGTGAGCGGTCGGGAGTTAACTACGAGCAGTACTTC.